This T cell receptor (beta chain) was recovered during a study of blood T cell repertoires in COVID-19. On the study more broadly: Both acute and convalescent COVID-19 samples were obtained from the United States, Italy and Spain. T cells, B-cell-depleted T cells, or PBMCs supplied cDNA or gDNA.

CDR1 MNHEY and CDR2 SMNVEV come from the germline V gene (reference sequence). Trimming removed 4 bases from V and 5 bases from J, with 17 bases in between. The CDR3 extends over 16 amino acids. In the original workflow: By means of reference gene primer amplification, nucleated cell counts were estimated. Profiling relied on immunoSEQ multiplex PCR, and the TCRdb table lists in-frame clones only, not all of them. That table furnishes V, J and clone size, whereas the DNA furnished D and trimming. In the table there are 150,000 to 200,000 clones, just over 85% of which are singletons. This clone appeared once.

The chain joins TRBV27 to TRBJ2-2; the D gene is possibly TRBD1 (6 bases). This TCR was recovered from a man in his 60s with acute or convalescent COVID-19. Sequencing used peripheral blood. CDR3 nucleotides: TGTGCCAGCAGTTCCATCAGGGGACAATTTACCGGGGAGCTGTTTTTT. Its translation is CASSSIRGQFTGELFF.